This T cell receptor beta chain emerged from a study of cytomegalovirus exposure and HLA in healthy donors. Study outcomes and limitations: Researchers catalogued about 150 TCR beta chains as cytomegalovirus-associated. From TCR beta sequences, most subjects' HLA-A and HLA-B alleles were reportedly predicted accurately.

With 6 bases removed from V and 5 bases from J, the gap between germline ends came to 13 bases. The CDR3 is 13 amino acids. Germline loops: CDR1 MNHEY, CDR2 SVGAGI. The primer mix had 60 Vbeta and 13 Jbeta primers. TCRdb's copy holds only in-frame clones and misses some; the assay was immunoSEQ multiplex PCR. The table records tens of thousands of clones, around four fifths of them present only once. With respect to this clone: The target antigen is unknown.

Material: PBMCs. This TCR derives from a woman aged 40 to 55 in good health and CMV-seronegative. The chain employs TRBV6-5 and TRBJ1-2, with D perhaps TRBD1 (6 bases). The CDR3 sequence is CASSPDSLYGYTF. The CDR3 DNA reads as TGTGCCAGCAGCCCGGACAGCCTGTATGGCTACACCTTC.